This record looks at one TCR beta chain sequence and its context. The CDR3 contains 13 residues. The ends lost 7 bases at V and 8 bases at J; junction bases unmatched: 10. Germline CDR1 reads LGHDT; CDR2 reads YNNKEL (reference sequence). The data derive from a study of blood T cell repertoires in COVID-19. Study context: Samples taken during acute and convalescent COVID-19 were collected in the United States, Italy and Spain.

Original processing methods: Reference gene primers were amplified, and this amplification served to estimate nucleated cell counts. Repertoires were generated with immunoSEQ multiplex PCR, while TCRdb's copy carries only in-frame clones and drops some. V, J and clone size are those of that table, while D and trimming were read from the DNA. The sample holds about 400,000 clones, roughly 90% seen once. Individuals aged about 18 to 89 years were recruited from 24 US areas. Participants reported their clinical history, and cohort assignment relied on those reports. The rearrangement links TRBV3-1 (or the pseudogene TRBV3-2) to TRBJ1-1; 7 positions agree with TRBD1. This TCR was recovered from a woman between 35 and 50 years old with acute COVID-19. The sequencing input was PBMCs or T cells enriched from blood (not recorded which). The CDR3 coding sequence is TGTGCCAGCACAGGGGGAAAAAACGTCGAAGCTTTCTTT. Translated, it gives CASTGGKNVEAFF.